Included here is one T cell receptor beta chain sequence, with context. It lacks a known antigen. No per-base quality is available; no much larger clone lies one base away. Trimming takes 3 bases off V and 1 base off J; junction bases not matched to a gene: 6. CDR1 and CDR2 are drawn from the germline V gene: KGHSH, LQKENI. The CDR3 holds 15 amino acids from the cysteine to the phenylalanine. Solely the CDR3 DNA is kept, with 45 bases framed from the first base. The entry originates in a study of CD8+ T cells in alopecia areata (dated by TCRdb to the late 2010s). Context from the whole study: The treated patients took part in an open-label pilot trial in which moderate-to-severe alopecia areata was treated with oral tofacitinib at 5 to 10 mg twice daily. To study T cell clonal expansion in alopecia areata, the researchers applied high-throughput TCRbeta sequencing to both the C3H/HeJ mouse model and human patients. In treated patients, disease severity was measured using the SALT score, which gives the percentage of scalp surface area affected. Clonality in the scalp was compared among normal scalp (n=4), patchy alopecia areata scalp (n=8), and alopecia totalis/universalis scalp (n=8). Patients on tofacitinib were biopsied at baseline and after 4 and 24 weeks of treatment, and several of the patients also had a later scalp biopsy. The RNA source kit depended on sample type: the PAXgene miRNA kit for fixed scalp, the miRNeasy kit for PBMCs, and the RNeasy kit for mouse skin. Patients received tofacitinib for 6 to 18 months and were then followed off drug for 6 months to check for delayed response and recurrence. Amplification of TCRbeta CDR3 regions was done by immunoSEQ multiplex PCR using 35 Vbeta forward primers and 13 Jbeta reverse primers. On the human side, TCRbeta sequencing was run on scalp tissue and on sorted CD4+ and CD8+ peripheral blood T cells from healthy controls and from alopecia areata patients with either patchy or totalis/universalis disease. Beyond this particular receptor, the publication reports: Many expanded lesional clones were found to persist in scalp and blood during tofacitinib treatment, and relapse after treatment cessation may be partly explained by this persistence. Scalp TCR repertoire analysis is complicated because resident alphabeta T cells in normal human skin are also sequenced, whereas mouse skin is dominated by gammadelta T cells. Lesional scalp, especially in alopecia totalis/universalis, showed higher clonality and more expanded CD8+ clones than normal scalp, suggesting antigenic drive. Shared TCR sequences between patients were less evident than in mice, which may be partly attributable to HLA diversity in the patient population. Because the treated cohort was small and included a single nonresponder, larger studies are needed to assess links between baseline CD8+ expansion and response. Scalp clonality and the number of expanded CD8+ clones among the top 100 scalp clones were significantly decreased by tofacitinib.

Library construction relied on the immunoSEQ multiplex PCR assay. For TCR sequencing, RNA was extracted from every sample and reverse transcribed into cDNA to serve as template. First-strand cDNA was synthesized using SuperScript III with a 2:1 mix of oligo-dT and random hexamers. A synthetic immune receptor repertoire was used to measure amplification bias, and any remaining bias was corrected computationally. The paper's processing steps were these. Raw reads were preprocessed to remove errors, and CDR3 was defined according to IMGT conventions as the region from the conserved cysteine to phenylalanine. Clonality was computed as 1 minus the Shannon entropy, with the entropy normalized by log2 of the number of productive unique TCRs. Scalp TCRbeta sequences were cross-referenced with sorted blood CD4 and CD8 repertoires so that the CD4 or CD8 identity of scalp clones could be inferred. TCRdb re-hosts the immuneACCESS table, in-frame sequences only. Its copies lack some clones; in the studies checked, an unresolved V gene accounts for under half of them, and the cause for the rest is not known. V and J calls and clone size are as listed in that table; D and trimming were resolved from the DNA. The sample table shows about 120,000 clones, and 53% are seen once. Of the sample, roughly 0.45% is held by the ten largest clones.

The time point label, as the study defines it: around 29 days on oral tofacitinib. The treatment or condition label here, explained by the study, means: oral pan-JAK inhibitor, 5-10 mg twice daily. Lesional scalp punch biopsies and peripheral blood were collected from alopecia areata patients. After PBMCs were isolated by density centrifugation and stained for CD3, CD4 and CD8, a FACSAria was used to sort CD4+ and CD8+ T cells. This clonotype was sampled from a human donor with alopecia areata. The sequences come from CD4+ T cells sorted from blood, collected at week 4, from a patient treated with tofacitinib. The rearranged chain carries TRBV18 and TRBJ2-7; TRBD1 lines up with 7 middle nucleotides. Read as DNA, the sequence is TGTGCCAGCTCACCCCAAGGGGACAGTTCCTACGAGCAGTACTTC. Its amino acids are CASSPQGDSSYEQYF.